This T cell receptor beta chain was recorded in a study of blood T cell repertoires in COVID-19. As for the study in general: PBMCs, B-cell-depleted T cells, or T cells were the source of the cDNA or gDNA that made up the material.

CDR3 length: 14 residues. The V gene end was trimmed by 7 bases and the J gene end by 4 bases; junction bases not matched to a gene: 9. CDR1 is LNHDA, CDR2 SQIVND, per germline (reference sequence). Using immunoSEQ multiplex PCR, the repertoire was profiled, and TCRdb retains in-frame clones only, with some absent. The sample has roughly 30,000 clones, around 84% seen once; the top ten hold 50% to 70%. The sequence was obtained from a man in his 70s with acute or convalescent COVID-19. The chain carries TRBV19 and TRBJ1-2; 7 bases are shared with TRBD1. The sequenced sample consisted of peripheral blood. The DNA of the CDR3 is TGTGCCAGTACCTCGACAGGGATTGGCTATGGCTACACCTTC. Protein sequence: CASTSTGIGYGYTF.